This paragraph reports one T cell receptor beta chain. Its antigen specificity is not known. No quality values exist for individual bases; no much larger clone is one base distant. Separate from the approximately 670-subject first cohort, the validation cohort of roughly 120 subjects was the group to which the donors belonged. The record originates from a study of cytomegalovirus exposure and HLA in healthy donors (dated by TCRdb to about 2017). In terms of the full investigation: A later analysis indicated that the roughly 120 validation repertoires were generated on the platform also employed for the 670 or so repertoires of the first cohort. The aim of the study was to test whether cataloging public T cell receptors could identify signatures of past pathogen exposure. In addition to the first cohort of 666 subjects, a separate validation cohort of around 110 different subjects was used. To predict cytomegalovirus infection status, the study brought together high-throughput TCR immunosequencing, statistical association of individual TCRs with disease status, and machine learning. General conclusions and limits of the study: The study gave a list of 150 to 200 TCR beta chains associated with cytomegalovirus. All 120 or so repertoires were used to score co-occurrence in the validation cohort in a later analysis, because that analysis had no HLA typing for the cohort. Of the cluster scores, roughly 93% were above 0 in a later analysis, which found that TCRs clustered in the first cohort also tended to co-occur in the roughly 130 validation repertoires. Three of the identified cytomegalovirus-associated TCR beta chains were confirmed in vitro to be specific for cytomegalovirus antigens. According to the authors, the approach could potentially be generalized to other disease states and immunological phenotypes. Cytomegalovirus status was reported to be diagnosed by the classifier with high specificity and sensitivity in both the original and validation cohorts. Across donors, most TCR sequences were observed very rarely, whereas some public TCRs were present in many individuals.

Libraries were made using the immunoSEQ multiplex PCR assay. From the authors' description of their analysis: To diagnose cytomegalovirus status from the catalog of TCR beta chain sequences, a statistical classification framework was built. TCRdb retrieved this table from immuneACCESS and kept in-frame rearrangements only. Not all clones are present; in checked studies, unresolved V genes account for under half, and no reason is known for the remainder. V and J calls and clone size are those listed in that table; D and trimming were worked out from the DNA. This sample gives under 200,000 clones in total; roughly 82% of them show up just once. The ten largest make up about 7% of the sample. V is trimmed back by 4 bases and J by 5 bases, and the junction contains 10 bases that no gene match accounts for. CDR1 and CDR2, per the germline V gene, are SGHTA and FQGNSA. The CDR3 sequence holds 15 residues, the cysteine and phenylalanine included. Only CDR3 DNA remains: 45 bases, in frame from the first base.

The chain was built from TRBV7-2 and TRBJ2-5; the central 7 bases match TRBD1. This clonotype originated in a man between 18 and 29 years old in good health and CMV-seropositive. Sequences were obtained from PBMCs. The encoded CDR3 is CASSSTPTGIETQYF. The sequenced DNA: TGTGCCAGCAGCTCCACCCCGACAGGGATTGAGACCCAGTACTTC. Reference TRBV7-2 and TRBJ2-5 proteins supply the regions before and after the CDR3; the full variable domain is: GAGVSQSPSNKVTEKGKDVELRCDPISGHTALYWYRQSLGQGLEFLIYFQGNSAPDKSGLPSDRFSAERTGGSVSTLTIQRTQQEDSAVYLCASSSTPTGIETQYFGPGTRLLVL.